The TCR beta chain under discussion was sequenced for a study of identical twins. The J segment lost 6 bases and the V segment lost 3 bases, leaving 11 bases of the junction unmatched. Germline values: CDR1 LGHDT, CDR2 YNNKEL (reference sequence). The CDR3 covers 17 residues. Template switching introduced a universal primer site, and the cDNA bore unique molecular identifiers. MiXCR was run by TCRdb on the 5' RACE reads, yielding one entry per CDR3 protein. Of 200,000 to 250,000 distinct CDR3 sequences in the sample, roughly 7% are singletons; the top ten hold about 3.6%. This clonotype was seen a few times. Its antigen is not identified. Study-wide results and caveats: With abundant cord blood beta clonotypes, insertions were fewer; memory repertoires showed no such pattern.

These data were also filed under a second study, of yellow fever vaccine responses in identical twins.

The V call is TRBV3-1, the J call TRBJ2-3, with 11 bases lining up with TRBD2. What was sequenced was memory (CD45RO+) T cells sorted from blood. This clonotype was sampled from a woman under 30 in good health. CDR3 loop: CASSHPTYSGGADTQYF. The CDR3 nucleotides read TGTGCCAGCAGCCACCCTACGTATAGCGGGGGGGCTGATACGCAGTATTTT.